This is a list of T cell receptor beta chains from one sample in a study of control samples from healthy donors and cancer patients. Some clones are missing from TCRdb's copy, which holds only in-frame ones; the method was immunoSEQ multiplex PCR. Of about 160,000 clones listed, 94% are singletons. Material: blood. The receptors were sampled from a woman in her thirties or forties in good health. Both conserved end residues are trimmed from each CDR3.

CDR3aa: ASSLSLTGRDTQY
v_gene: TRBV5-5
j_gene: TRBJ2-3

CDR3aa: SVGREPGELF
v_gene: TRBV29-1
j_gene: TRBJ2-2

CDR3aa: ASSQVTVGVEQF
v_gene: TRBV4-3
j_gene: TRBJ2-1

CDR3aa: ASSSRDRGGLEQY
v_gene: TRBV5-5
j_gene: TRBJ2-7

CDR3aa: ASSPGPANTGELF
v_gene: TRBV3-1/TRBV3-2
j_gene: TRBJ2-2

CDR3aa: ASSPGQRSTDTQY
v_gene: TRBV7-3
j_gene: TRBJ2-3

CDR3aa: ASSYTRTPMNTEAF
v_gene: TRBV6-5
j_gene: TRBJ1-1

CDR3aa: ASRTGDSGYGYT
v_gene: TRBV27
j_gene: TRBJ1-2

CDR3aa: ASGRGSTEAF
v_gene: TRBV3-1/TRBV3-2
j_gene: TRBJ1-1

CDR3aa: ASSRLAGPQETQY
v_gene: TRBV7-6
j_gene: TRBJ2-5

CDR3aa: ASSISYSDDAGRYYEQY
v_gene: TRBV19
j_gene: TRBJ2-7

CDR3aa: ASSRSGTNDGYT
v_gene: TRBV6-6
j_gene: TRBJ1-2

CDR3aa: ASSSPLDRNYGYT
v_gene: TRBV5-4
j_gene: TRBJ1-2

CDR3aa: ASSPTSGGAYEQY
v_gene: TRBV7-2
j_gene: TRBJ2-7

CDR3aa: ASSLARDGYNEQF
v_gene: TRBV5-1
j_gene: TRBJ2-1

CDR3aa: ASSSPGRAGGLSTDTQY
v_gene: TRBV7-2
j_gene: TRBJ2-3

CDR3aa: AVSRTGAYNEQF
v_gene: TRBV27
j_gene: TRBJ2-1